The rows below give T cell receptor beta chains drawn from one sample of a study of HIV-infected children after antiretroviral therapy interruption. Via MiXCR, TCRdb re-called the 3' RACE reads, giving one row per CDR3 protein. This sample has some 38,000 distinct CDR3 sequences; about 7% occur once, and the top ten carry more than 0.95%. This material consisted of CD45RA+ CD4+ T cells from PBMCs, pooled from several time points, taken from a donor given antiretroviral therapy, either interrupted or continuous. The receptors come from a pool of human donors with HIV. The CDR3 runs from the conserved cysteine through the conserved F or W. A D gene is named only where the DNA matches it firmly.

j_call | d_call | v_call | cdr3_aa
TRBJ1-1 | TRBD1 | TRBV6-5 | CASSFTGATEAFF
TRBJ2-7 | - | TRBV29-1 | CSVAPLRRGNSEQYF
TRBJ1-1 | - | TRBV11-2 | CASSSGATEAFF
TRBJ2-6 | TRBD2 | TRBV4-2 | CASSQSGRSGANVLTF
TRBJ2-2 | - | TRBV27 | CASSFNTGELFF
TRBJ2-3 | - | TRBV20-1 | CSATQPSDTQYF
TRBJ2-2 | - | TRBV5-1 | CASSPGRDTGELFF
TRBJ2-3 | TRBD1 | TRBV2 | CASRGTGVTDTQYF
TRBJ2-3 | - | TRBV2 | CASSLEGTTSAETLYF
TRBJ1-1 | - | TRBV27 | CASTQRAFGTEAFF
TRBJ2-7 | - | TRBV6-6 | CASSYITVLYNSYEQYF
TRBJ2-7 | - | TRBV20-1 | CSAGGDRRDFYEQYF
TRBJ2-1 | - | TRBV4-3 | CASSHLRVNEQFF
TRBJ2-7 | TRBD2 | TRBV20-1 | CSARDLLAGYINLSYEQYF
TRBJ2-7 | TRBD1 | TRBV4-2 | CASSPGTGKDEQYF
TRBJ1-4 | - | TRBV6-5 | CASSYSISATNEKLFF
TRBJ2-1 | - | TRBV4-2 | CASSQETGGYAEQFF
TRBJ2-4 | - | TRBV5-1 | CASSLGDIAKNIQYF
TRBJ2-7 | - | TRBV29-1 | CSVEGGGTYEQYF
TRBJ2-7 | TRBD2 | TRBV7-3 | CASSPGQAGNEPNLAGVDEQYF
TRBJ2-3 | - | TRBV10-3 | CAISAGGRDTQYF
TRBJ2-5 | TRBD1 | TRBV4-2 | CASSSGQRDTQYF
TRBJ2-4 | - | TRBV5-1 | CASSSGRGSKNIQYF
TRBJ2-5 | - | TRBV25-1 | CASSRSNRNQETQYF
TRBJ2-5 | TRBD1 | TRBV5-1 | CASSFPGQGVETQYF
TRBJ1-1 | - | TRBV7-9 | CASSYTQGFLNTEAFF
TRBJ1-5 | TRBD1 | TRBV23-1 | CASSQRDRGLNQPQHF
TRBJ1-6 | - | TRBV28 | CASSLLAAAPLHF
TRBJ1-2 | - | TRBV20-1 | CSARDRRNGYTF
TRBJ1-4 | - | TRBV7-2 | CASSSFGQIGEKLFF
TRBJ2-3 | TRBD1 | TRBV12-3/TRBV12-4 | CASSLQGAGGDTQYF
TRBJ2-7 | TRBD2 | TRBV6-5 | CASKLAEGVYEQYF
TRBJ1-2 | - | TRBV19 | CASSGAGFGYGYTF
TRBJ2-7 | TRBD1 | TRBV29-1 | CSVGTGGNEQYF
TRBJ2-7 | TRBD2 | TRBV20-1 | CSARRTSGFYEQYF